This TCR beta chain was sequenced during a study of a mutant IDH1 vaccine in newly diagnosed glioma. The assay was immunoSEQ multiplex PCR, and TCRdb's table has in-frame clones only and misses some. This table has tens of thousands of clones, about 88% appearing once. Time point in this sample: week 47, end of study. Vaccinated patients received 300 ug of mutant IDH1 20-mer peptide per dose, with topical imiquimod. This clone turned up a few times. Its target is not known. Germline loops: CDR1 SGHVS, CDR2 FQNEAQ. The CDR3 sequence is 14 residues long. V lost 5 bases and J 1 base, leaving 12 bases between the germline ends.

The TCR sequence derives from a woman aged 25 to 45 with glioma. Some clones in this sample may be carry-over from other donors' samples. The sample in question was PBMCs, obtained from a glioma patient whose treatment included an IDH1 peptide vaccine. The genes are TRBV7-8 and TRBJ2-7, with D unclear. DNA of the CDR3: TGTGCCAGCAGCCTAACCGGGCCATCCTACGAGCAGTACTTC. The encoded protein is CASSLTGPSYEQYF.